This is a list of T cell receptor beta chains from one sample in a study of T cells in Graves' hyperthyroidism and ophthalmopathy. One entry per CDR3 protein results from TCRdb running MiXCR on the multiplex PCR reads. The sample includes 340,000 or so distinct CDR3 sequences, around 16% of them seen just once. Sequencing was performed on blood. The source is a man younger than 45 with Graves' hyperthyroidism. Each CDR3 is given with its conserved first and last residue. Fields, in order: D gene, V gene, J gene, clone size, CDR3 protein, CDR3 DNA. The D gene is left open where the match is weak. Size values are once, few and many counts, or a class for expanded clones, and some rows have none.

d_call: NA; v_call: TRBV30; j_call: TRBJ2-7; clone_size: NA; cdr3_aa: CASSWANYEQYF; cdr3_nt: TGTGCCTCTTCCTGGGCCAACTACGAGCAGTACTTC
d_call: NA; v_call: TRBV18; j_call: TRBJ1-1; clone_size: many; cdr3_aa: CASSPPLQRPGTTEAFF; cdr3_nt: TGTGCCAGCTCACCGCCCTTGCAGCGGCCAGGGACCACTGAAGCTTTCTTT
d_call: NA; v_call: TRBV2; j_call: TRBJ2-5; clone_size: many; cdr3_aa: CASSLERSVGGTQYF; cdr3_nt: TGTGCCAGCAGCCTTGAGCGGAGCGTAGGGGGGACCCAGTACTTC
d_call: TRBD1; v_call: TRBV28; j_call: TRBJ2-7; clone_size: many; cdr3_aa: CASNKQGPLEQYF; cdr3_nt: TGTGCCAGCAACAAACAGGGGCCCCTCGAGCAGTACTTC
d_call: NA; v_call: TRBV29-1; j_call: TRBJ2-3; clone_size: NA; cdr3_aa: CSVDVRITDTQYF; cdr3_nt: TGCAGCGTTGATGTTCGGATCACAGATACGCAGTATTTT
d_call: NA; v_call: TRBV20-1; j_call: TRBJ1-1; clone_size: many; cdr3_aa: CSARSRAQGNTEAFF; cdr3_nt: TGCAGTGCTAGGTCCAGGGCCCAGGGGAACACTGAAGCTTTCTTT
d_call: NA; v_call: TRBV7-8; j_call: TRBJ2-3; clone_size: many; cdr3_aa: CASSFGWDTDTQYF; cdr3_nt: TGTGCCAGCAGCTTCGGTTGGGACACAGATACGCAGTATTTT
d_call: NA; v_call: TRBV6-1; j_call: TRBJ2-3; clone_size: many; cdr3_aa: CASRRRLVGDTQYF; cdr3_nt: TGTGCCAGCAGGCGCAGGTTGGTTGGAGATACGCAGTATTTT
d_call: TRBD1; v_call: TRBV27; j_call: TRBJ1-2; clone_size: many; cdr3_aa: CASSYRTGGEVYGYTF; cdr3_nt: TGTGCCAGCAGTTACCGGACAGGGGGTGAGGTCTATGGCTACACCTTC
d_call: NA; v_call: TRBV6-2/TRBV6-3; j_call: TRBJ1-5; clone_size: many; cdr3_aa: CATRGGLSNQPQHF; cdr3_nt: TGTGCCACGAGAGGGGGGCTTAGCAATCAGCCCCAGCATTTT
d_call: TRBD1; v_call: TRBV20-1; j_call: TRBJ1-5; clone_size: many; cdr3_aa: CSAREAGQMLGNQPQHF; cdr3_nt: TGCAGTGCTAGAGAAGCGGGACAGATGCTGGGAAATCAGCCCCAGCATTTT
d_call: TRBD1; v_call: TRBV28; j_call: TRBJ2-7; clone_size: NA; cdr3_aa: CASSFQAGTGKGEQYF; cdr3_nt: TGTGCCAGCAGTTTTCAAGCCGGGACAGGGAAGGGCGAGCAGTACTTC
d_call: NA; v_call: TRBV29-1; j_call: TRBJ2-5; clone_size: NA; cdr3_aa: CSVYLARGTQYF; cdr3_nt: TGCAGCGTCTATCTAGCACGGGGGACCCAGTACTTC
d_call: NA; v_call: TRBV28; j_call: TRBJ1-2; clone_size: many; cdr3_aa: CASSRPGQVGGYTF; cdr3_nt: TGTGCCAGCAGCCGACCGGGACAAGTAGGCGGCTACACCTTC
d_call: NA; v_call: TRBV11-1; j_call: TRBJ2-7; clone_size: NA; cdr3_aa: CASSPDDSYEQYF; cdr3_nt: TGTGCCAGCAGCCCTGACGACAGCTACGAGCAGTACTTC
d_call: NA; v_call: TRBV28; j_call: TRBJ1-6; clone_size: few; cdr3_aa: CASREGPYNSPLHF; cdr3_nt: TGTGCCAGCAGGGAAGGACCTTATAATTCACCCCTCCACTTT
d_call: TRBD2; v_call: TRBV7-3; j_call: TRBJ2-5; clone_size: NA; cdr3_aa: CASSFSSGRHQETQYF; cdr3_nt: TGTGCCAGCAGCTTTTCTAGCGGGAGACACCAAGAGACCCAGTACTTC
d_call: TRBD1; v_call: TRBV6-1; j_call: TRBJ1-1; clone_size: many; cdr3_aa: CATLGAGQVSFF; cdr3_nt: TGTGCCACCCTTGGGGCGGGACAGGTTTCTTTCTTT
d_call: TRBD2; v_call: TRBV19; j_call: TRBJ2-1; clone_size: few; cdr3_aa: CASSPSGRTIDNEQFF; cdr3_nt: TGTGCCAGTAGTCCGAGCGGGAGGACTATAGATAATGAGCAGTTCTTC
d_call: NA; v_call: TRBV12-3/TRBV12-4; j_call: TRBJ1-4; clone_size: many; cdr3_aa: CASSFPASNEKLFF; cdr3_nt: TGTGCCAGCAGTTTTCCGGCCTCAAATGAAAAACTGTTTTTT
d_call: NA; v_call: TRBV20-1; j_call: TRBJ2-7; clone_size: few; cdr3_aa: CSARGQSYEQYF; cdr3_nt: TGCAGTGCTAGAGGGCAGTCCTACGAGCAGTACTTC
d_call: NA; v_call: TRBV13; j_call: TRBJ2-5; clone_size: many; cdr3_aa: CASSSRLGAEETQYF; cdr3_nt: TGTGCCAGCAGCTCCCGACTTGGAGCCGAAGAGACCCAGTACTTC
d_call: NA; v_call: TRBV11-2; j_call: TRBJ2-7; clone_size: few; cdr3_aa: CASRGEPLLYYEQYF; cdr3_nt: TGTGCCAGCAGGGGCGAACCCCTCCTCTACTACGAGCAGTACTTC
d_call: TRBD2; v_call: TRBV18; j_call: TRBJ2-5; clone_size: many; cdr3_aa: CASSPPGATLAGVETQYF; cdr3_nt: TGTGCCAGCTCACCACCAGGCGCGACACTAGCGGGAGTAGAGACCCAGTACTTC
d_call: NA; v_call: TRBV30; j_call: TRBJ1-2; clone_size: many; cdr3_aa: CAWTEVPLGGYGYTF; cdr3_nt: TGTGCCTGGACAGAAGTCCCCTTAGGGGGCTATGGCTACACCTTC
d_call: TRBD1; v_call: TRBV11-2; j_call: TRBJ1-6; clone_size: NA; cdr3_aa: CASSSEGADSPLHF; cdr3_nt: TGTGCCAGCAGCTCCGAGGGGGCCGATTCACCCCTCCACTTT
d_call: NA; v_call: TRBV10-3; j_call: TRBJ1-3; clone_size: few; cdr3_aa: CAISESAGNGNTIYF; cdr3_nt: TGTGCCATCAGTGAGTCGGCGGGCAATGGAAACACCATATATTTT
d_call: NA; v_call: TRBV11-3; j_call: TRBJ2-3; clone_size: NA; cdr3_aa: CASSPLGPRTDTQYF; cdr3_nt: TGTGCCAGCAGCCCCCTCGGCCCCCGCACAGATACGCAGTATTTT
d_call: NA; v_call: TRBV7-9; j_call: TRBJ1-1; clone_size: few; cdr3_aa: CASKDVMNTEAFF; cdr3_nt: TGTGCCAGCAAAGACGTCATGAACACTGAAGCTTTCTTT
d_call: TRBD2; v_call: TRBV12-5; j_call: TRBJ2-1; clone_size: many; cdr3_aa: CASGGGTGGSYNEQFF; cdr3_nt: TGTGCTAGTGGCGGTGGCACGGGGGGATCCTACAATGAGCAGTTCTTC
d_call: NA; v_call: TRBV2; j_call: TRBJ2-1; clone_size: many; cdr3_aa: CASSDMSGLYNEQFF; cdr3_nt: TGTGCCAGCAGTGATATGTCAGGGCTATACAATGAGCAGTTCTTC
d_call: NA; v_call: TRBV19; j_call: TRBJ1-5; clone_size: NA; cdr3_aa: CASSIFGPGRQPQHF; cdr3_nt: TGTGCCAGTAGTATATTTGGTCCGGGGCGGCAGCCCCAGCATTTT
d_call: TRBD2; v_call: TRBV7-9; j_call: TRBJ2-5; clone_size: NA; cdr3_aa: CASSSSGTNTQYF; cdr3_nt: TGTGCCAGCAGCAGTAGCGGGACGAACACTCAGTACTTC
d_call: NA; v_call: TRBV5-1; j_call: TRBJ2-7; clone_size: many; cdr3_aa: CASSLGQFSYEQYF; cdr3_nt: TGCGCCAGCAGCTTGGGGCAGTTCTCCTACGAGCAGTACTTC
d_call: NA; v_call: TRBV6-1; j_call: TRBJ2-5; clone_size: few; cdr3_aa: CASSGNREETQYF; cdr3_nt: TGTGCCAGCAGTGGGAACAGGGAAGAGACCCAGTACTTC
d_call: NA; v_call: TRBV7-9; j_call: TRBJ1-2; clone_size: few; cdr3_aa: CASSPPQANYGYTF; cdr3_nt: TGTGCCAGCAGCCCTCCGCAAGCTAACTATGGCTACACCTTC
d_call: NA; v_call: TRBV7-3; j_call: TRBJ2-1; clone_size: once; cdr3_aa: CASSLAGYGYNEQFF; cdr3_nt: TGTGCCAGCAGCTTAGCGGGATATGGCTACAATGAGCAGTTCTTC